This passage covers 30 T cell receptor beta chains from one sample sequenced in a study of early T cells in non-severe SARS-CoV-2 infection. MiXCR, run by TCRdb on the 5' RACE reads, gives a single entry per CDR3 protein. Among approximately 76,000 distinct CDR3 sequences listed, approximately 13% were seen once. Sequenced: whole blood. These receptors originate from an adult who was a healthcare worker with PCR-confirmed SARS-CoV-2 infection or an uninfected control (not recorded which).

In its sample, this clonotype was seen many times. The chain uses TRBV4-2 and TRBJ1-4; tentative D call: TRBD1 (5 bases). Trimming cost V 1 base and J 0 bases, with 12 bases left between them. CDR1 LGHNA and CDR2 YNFKEQ come from the germline V gene. The CDR3 runs 17 residues. For the CDR3, the DNA is TGTGCCAGCAGCCAAGGGGGGACGACTGCAACTAATGAAAAACTGTTTTTT. It specifies CASSQGGTTATNEKLFF.

This clonotype was observed many times. The chain couples TRBV25-1 to TRBJ2-7; D is perhaps TRBD1 (6 bases). The V gene's germline CDR1 is MGHDK and CDR2 SYGVNS. The CDR3 consists of 14 residues. V lost 1 base and J 5 bases, leaving 12 bases between the germline ends. CDR3 in amino acids: CASSESVTGNEQYF. The CDR3 nucleotides read TGTGCCAGCAGTGAATCTGTAACAGGGAACGAGCAGTACTTC.

This clonotype was seen a handful of times. This sequence joins TRBV28 and TRBJ1-5; D is uncertain. With 6 bases removed from V and 3 bases from J, the gap between germline ends came to 9 bases. Germline V lookup: CDR1 MDHEN, CDR2 SYDVKM. The CDR3 spans 13 residues. The CDR3 reads CASRMRFNQPQHF. Written as DNA, the CDR3 is TGTGCCAGCAGAATGAGATTCAATCAGCCCCAGCATTTT.

This clonotype appeared many times. The chain couples TRBV7-9 to TRBJ1-2, with 8 positions matching TRBD1. The germline V gene encodes CDR1 SEHNR and CDR2 FQNEAQ (reference sequence). V was clipped by 5 bases and J by 5 bases; unmatched bases: 10. The CDR3 covers 15 residues. For the CDR3, the DNA is TGTGCCAGCAGCCTCTTCAGCAGGGGGCCTTATGGCTACACCTTC. Translation: CASSLFSRGPYGYTF.

In this sample, this clonotype turned up many times. The chain employs TRBV11-2 and TRBJ2-6; D is undetermined. CDR1 is SGHAT and CDR2 is FQNNGV in the germline V gene. There are 17 residues in the CDR3. With 5 bases removed from V and 2 bases from J, the gap between germline ends came to 16 bases. CDR3 protein: CASSRFGLVAGANVLTF. CDR3 sequence (DNA): TGTGCCAGCAGCAGGTTCGGCCTGGTGGCTGGGGCCAACGTCCTGACTTTC.

This clonotype was seen many times. This chain uses TRBV11-2 with TRBJ2-5; no clear D gene. V shed 4 bases and J shed 1 base, with 10 bases lying between them. Germline V gene data show CDR1 as SGHAT and CDR2 as FQNNGV. This CDR3 is built from 14 residues. The CDR3 reads CASSSVGPQETQYF. In DNA, the CDR3 is TGTGCCAGCAGCTCTGTCGGGCCCCAAGAGACCCAGTACTTC.

This clonotype has at least ten counts. This rearrangement joins TRBV24-1 to TRBJ2-3, with D tentatively TRBD1 (6 bases). V lost 6 bases and J lost 6, with 15 bases in between. The CDR3 extends over 14 amino acids. CDR1 is KGHDR, CDR2 SFDVKD, per germline. CDR3 sequence reads: CATSHSYRVDTQYF. CDR3 nucleotide sequence: TGTGCCACCAGTCACTCCTACAGGGTGGATACGCAGTATTTT.

This clonotype was seen at least ten times. This chain connects TRBV18 to TRBJ1-1; D gene ambiguous. The V gene lost 3 bases and the J gene lost 1 base, with 6 bases spanning the gap. Per germline, CDR1 KGHSH and CDR2 LQKENI. The CDR3 loop spans 13 amino acids. The chain's CDR3 is CASSPTQNTEAFF. Written as DNA, the CDR3 is TGTGCCAGCTCACCGACACAGAACACTGAAGCTTTCTTT. Filled out from reference TRBV18 and TRBJ1-1, the complete variable domain reads NAGVMQNPRHLVRRRGQEARLRCSPMKGHSHVYWYRQLPEEGLKFMVYLQKENIIDESGMPKERFSAEFPKEGPSILRIQQVVRGDSAAYFCASSPTQNTEAFFGQGTRLTVV.

This clonotype was counted many times. The rearrangement links TRBV12-3 or TRBV12-4 to TRBJ2-3, with 8 bases lining up with TRBD1. CDR3 length: 14 amino acids. The ends lost 5 bases at V and 4 bases at J; junction bases unmatched: 5. The CDR3 region is CASSARTGPDTQYF. The CDR3 bases are TGTGCCAGCAGTGCACGGACAGGGCCAGATACGCAGTATTTT.

V gene TRBV28 combines with J gene TRBJ2-5, with 8 bases lining up with TRBD1. This CDR3 contains 15 residues. V lost 2 bases to trimming and J lost 3 bases; unmatched junction nucleotides: 5. The V gene's germline CDR1 is MDHEN and CDR2 SYDVKM. In DNA, the CDR3 is TGTGCCAGCAGTTTAGGCAGGGGGCGTGAAGAGACCCAGTACTTC. It translates to CASSLGRGREETQYF.

The genes are TRBV20-1 and TRBJ2-1, with TRBD2 matching 7 bases. V lost 1 base, J lost 4 bases, and 7 bases stayed unmatched. CDR1 and CDR2 from the germline V gene are DFQATT and SNEGSKA (reference sequence). The CDR3 contains 15 residues. The CDR3 is CSARVAGEIYNEQFF. The CDR3 region has the DNA TGCAGTGCTAGAGTTGCGGGAGAGATTTACAATGAGCAGTTCTTC.

The count of this clonotype is one. CDR3 sequence: CASSVVGQSGQETQYF. In DNA, the CDR3 is TGTGCCAGCAGTGTTGTGGGACAGTCGGGTCAAGAGACCCAGTACTTC. This chain joins TRBV28 and TRBJ2-5, with 7 bases that match TRBD1. CDR3 length: 16 residues. V dropped 5 bases and J dropped 2; count of bases not matched to a gene: 11. CDR1 is MDHEN, CDR2 SYDVKM, per germline.

This clonotype was seen repeatedly, ten times or more. The chain couples TRBV7-9 to TRBJ2-7; no reliable D call. The CDR3 consists of 13 residues. Looked up from germline, CDR1 is SEHNR and CDR2 is FQNEAQ (reference sequence). Trimming left V 5 bases short and J 0 bases short, with 8 bases between. In DNA, the CDR3 is TGTGCCAGCAGCCCGTCGTCCTCCTACGAGCAGTACTTC. It translates to CASSPSSSYEQYF.

The sample holds many counts of this clonotype. The CDR3 region has the DNA TGTGCCAGCAGCCGCGGACTAGCCGGTGAGCAGTTCTTC. It encodes CASSRGLAGEQFF. The J gene is TRBJ2-1, the V gene TRBV11-2; 8 bases line up with TRBD2. Unmatched junction bases numbered 6, after V lost 5 bases and J lost 9 bases. Per the germline V gene, CDR1 is SGHAT and CDR2 is FQNNGV. This CDR3 spans 13 amino acids.

This clonotype has ten or more counts. This sequence joins TRBV29-1 and TRBJ1-1; TRBD1 matches at 10 bases. Germline V gives CDR1 SQVTM, CDR2 ANQGSEA. The V gene end was trimmed by 1 base and the J gene end by 4 bases; junction bases not matched to a gene: 3. The CDR3 totals 14 residues. DNA of the CDR3: TGCAGCGTTGAAGCCCGGACAGGGGGCACTGAAGCTTTCTTT. Amino acids: CSVEARTGGTEAFF.

Regarding this clonotype: One base away lies a much larger clone, so this may be a sequencing read error. The missing conserved phenylalanine or tryptophan at the end of this CDR3 makes a read error likely. This chain connects TRBV3-1 to TRBJ2-5, with D possibly TRBD2 on 5 matching bases. Trimming removed 1 base at V and 5 bases at J, with 14 bases between. The germline V gene has CDR1 LGHDT and CDR2 YNNKEL (reference sequence). CDR3 length: 15 residues. CDR3 DNA: TGTGCCAGCAGCCAAGTCGACCCAGGAGGCGAGACCCAGTACCTC. As protein: CASSQVDPGGETQYL.

This clonotype came up a few times. The chain employs TRBV27 and TRBJ2-7; D is uncertain. Trimming took off 7 bases at V and 5 bases at J, with 12 bases between the two ends. The CDR3 runs to 12 residues. Germline V gene sequence: CDR1 MNHEY, CDR2 SMNVEV (reference sequence). The CDR3 loop is CASKGLGHEQYF. The CDR3 bases are TGTGCCAGCAAGGGCCTAGGGCACGAGCAGTACTTC.

This clonotype was recorded many times. The V gene is TRBV29-1, the J gene TRBJ2-7, with TRBD2 as a possible D gene (6 bases). V was trimmed by 4 bases and J by 3 bases, leaving 16 bases between them. This CDR3 spans 14 amino acids. CDR1 SQVTM and CDR2 ANQGSEA come from the germline V gene. The CDR3 is CSVGGTFNYYEQYF. DNA for the CDR3: TGCAGCGTTGGGGGGACTTTCAACTACTACGAGCAGTACTTC.

At least ten counts were recorded for this clonotype. The V call is TRBV20-1, the J call TRBJ1-6; D remains ambiguous. Trimming shortened V by 1 base and J by 0 bases, and 7 bases separated the two germline ends. From germline, CDR1 is DFQATT and CDR2 SNEGSKA (reference sequence). This CDR3 has 15 amino acids. CDR3 residues: CSARVQSSYNSPLHF. In DNA, the CDR3 is TGCAGTGCTAGAGTACAGAGCTCCTATAATTCACCCCTCCACTTT.

This clonotype has at least ten counts. Germline is not matched at one junction end, which may reflect a read error. This chain connects TRBV7-6 to TRBJ2-1; TRBD1 aligns across 8 bases. Germline CDR1 and CDR2: SGHVS and FNYEAQ. The CDR3 is 16 amino acids. The CDR3 region is CASSLGGDRSSNEQFF. Written as DNA, the CDR3 is TGTGCCAGCAGCTTAGGCGGGGACAGGTCCTCCAATGAGCAGTTCTTC.

This clonotype was detected ten times or more. The genes are TRBV28 and TRBJ2-2; D possibly corresponds to TRBD1 (6 bases). The ends were cut back, 8 bases at V and 4 bases at J, with 11 bases in the middle. The CDR3 is 13 amino acids. Germline V gives CDR1 MDHEN, CDR2 SYDVKM. Here the CDR3 DNA reads TGTGCCAGCCTTAGGGACATCACCGGGGAGCTGTTTTTT. Protein product: CASLRDITGELFF.

At least ten counts were recorded for this clonotype. This chain uses TRBV10-3 with TRBJ2-1, with 12 bases fitting TRBD2. Germline loops: CDR1 ENHRY, CDR2 SYGVKD. The CDR3 length is 13 residues. With 7 bases clipped from V and 8 bases from J, the junction kept 3 bases outside the gene matches. The CDR3 DNA reads as TGTGCCATCACTAGCGGGGGGGCCGATGAGCAGTTCTTC. Amino acid sequence: CAITSGGADEQFF.

This clonotype was detected many times. The J gene is TRBJ1-1, the V gene TRBV6-5; the D is unclear. Trimming took off 4 bases at V and 3 bases at J, with 9 bases between the two ends. CDR3 length: 13 residues. Germline V gives CDR1 MNHEY, CDR2 SVGAGI. For the CDR3, the DNA is TGTGCCAGCAGTTTATACAGCTACACTGAAGCTTTCTTT. It specifies CASSLYSYTEAFF.

This clonotype was counted ten times or more. This sequence joins TRBV7-9 and TRBJ1-1; D not certain. This CDR3 has 13 amino acids. Germline V gene lookup returns CDR1 SEHNR and CDR2 FQNEAQ (reference sequence). Trimming removed 5 bases at V and 1 base at J, with 8 bases between. Here the CDR3 reads CASSRAENTEAFF. The CDR3 DNA reads as TGTGCCAGCAGCCGGGCCGAGAACACTGAAGCTTTCTTT.

This clonotype is labeled medium-sized. V and J are TRBV20-1 and TRBJ1-2; D remains unclear. CDR1 and CDR2 (germline): DFQATT, SNEGSKA (reference sequence). Deletions cut 4 bases from V and 4 bases from J, with 7 bases between. This CDR3 has 11 residues. The CDR3 sequence is CSAKRGYGYTF. The CDR3 DNA sequence: TGCAGTGCTAAGCGGGGCTATGGCTACACCTTC.

This clonotype occurred many times. The chain joins TRBV28 to TRBJ1-2, with 7 positions matching TRBD1. V dropped 6 bases and J dropped 2; count of bases not matched to a gene: 9. Germline CDR1 MDHEN, CDR2 SYDVKM. The CDR3 is made up of 15 amino acids. CDR3 in amino acids: CASRIRGGGNYGYTF. For the CDR3, the DNA is TGTGCCAGCAGAATAAGAGGAGGGGGCAACTATGGCTACACCTTC.

The V call is TRBV7-2, the J call TRBJ2-7, with TRBD1 as a possible D gene (5 bases). Germline V CDR1 and CDR2: SGHTA, FQGNSA. This CDR3 contains 12 residues. The V gene lost 8 bases and the J gene lost 4 bases, with 12 bases spanning the gap. The CDR3 here is CASGNRFYEQYF. Here the CDR3 DNA reads TGTGCCAGCGGGAACAGGTTTTACGAGCAGTACTTC.

This clonotype has a handful of counts. This chain links TRBV19 with TRBJ2-1, with TRBD2 identical over 10 bases. Germline V gives CDR1 LNHDA, CDR2 SQIVND (reference sequence). Trimming removed 2 bases from V and 6 bases from J; junction bases left unmatched: 10. The CDR3 length is 17 residues. The CDR3 is CASSIFPTSGEVNEQFF. The CDR3, as DNA: TGTGCCAGTAGTATATTTCCCACTAGCGGGGAGGTCAATGAGCAGTTCTTC.

In its sample, this clonotype was seen many times. This chain links TRBV29-1 with TRBJ2-3; 7 positions agree with TRBD2. After removal of 2 bases from V and 1 base from J, the junction contained 9 bases not matched to a gene. Per the germline V gene, CDR1 is SQVTM and CDR2 is ANQGSEA. This CDR3 contains 16 residues. The DNA of the CDR3 is TGCAGCGTTGAAATTTGGGAGAGCGGGGGCACAGATACGCAGTATTTT. It translates to CSVEIWESGGTDTQYF.

This clonotype was seen repeatedly, ten times or more. The CDR3 DNA sequence: TGTGCCAGCAGTGATACAGGGGGCGGCGGTTCACCCCTCCACTTT. This gives the protein CASSDTGGGGSPLHF. The rearrangement joins TRBV6-6 to TRBJ1-6; 9 bases line up with TRBD1. The germline CDR1 and CDR2 sequences are MNHNY and SVGAGI (reference sequence). The trim removed 5 bases at V and 9 bases at J, leaving 8 bases unmatched. This CDR3 has 15 amino acids.